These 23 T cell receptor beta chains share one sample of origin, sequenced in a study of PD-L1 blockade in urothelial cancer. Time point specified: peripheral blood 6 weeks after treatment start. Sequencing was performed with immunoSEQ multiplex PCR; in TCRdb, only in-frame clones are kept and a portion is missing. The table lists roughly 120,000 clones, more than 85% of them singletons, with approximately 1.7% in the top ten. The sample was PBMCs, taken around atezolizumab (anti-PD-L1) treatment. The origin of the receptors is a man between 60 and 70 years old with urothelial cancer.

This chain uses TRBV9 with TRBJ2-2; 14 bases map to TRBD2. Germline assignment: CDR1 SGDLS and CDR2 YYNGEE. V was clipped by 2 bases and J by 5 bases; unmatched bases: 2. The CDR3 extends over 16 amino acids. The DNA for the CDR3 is TGTGCCAGCAGCGTTGGGACTAGCGGGGGTACCGGGGAGCTGTTTTTT. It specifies CASSVGTSGGTGELFF.

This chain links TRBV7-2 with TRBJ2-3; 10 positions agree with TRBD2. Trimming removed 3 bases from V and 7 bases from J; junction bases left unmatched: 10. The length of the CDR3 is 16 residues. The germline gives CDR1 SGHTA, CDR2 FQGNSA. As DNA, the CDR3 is TGTGCCAGCAGCTTTTTCTCGCCTAGCGGGAGAAATACGCAGTATTTT. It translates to CASSFFSPSGRNTQYF.

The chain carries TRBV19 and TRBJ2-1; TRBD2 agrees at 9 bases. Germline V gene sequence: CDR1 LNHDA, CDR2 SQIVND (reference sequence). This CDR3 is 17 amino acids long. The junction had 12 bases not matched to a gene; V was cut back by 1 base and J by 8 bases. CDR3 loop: CASSIVLAGPTWDEQFF. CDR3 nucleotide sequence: TGTGCCAGTAGTATAGTCCTAGCGGGGCCTACATGGGATGAGCAGTTCTTC.

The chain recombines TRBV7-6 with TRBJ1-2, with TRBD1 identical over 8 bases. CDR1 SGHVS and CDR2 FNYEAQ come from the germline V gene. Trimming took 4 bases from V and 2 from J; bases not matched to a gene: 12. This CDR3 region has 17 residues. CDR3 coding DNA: TGTGCCAGCAGCTCCCTCTCTCCAGGACAGGGAAACTATGGCTACACCTTC. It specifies CASSSLSPGQGNYGYTF.

CDR3 amino acids: CASSPIVAGGPTDTQYF. CDR3 nucleotides: TGCGCCAGCAGCCCGATAGTAGCGGGAGGGCCAACAGATACGCAGTATTTT. The chain links TRBV5-1 to TRBJ2-3; 11 nucleotides match TRBD2. Germline lookup yields CDR1 SGHRS and CDR2 YFSETQ. The CDR3 contains 17 residues. Trimming removed 4 bases from V and 3 bases from J; junction bases left unmatched: 10.

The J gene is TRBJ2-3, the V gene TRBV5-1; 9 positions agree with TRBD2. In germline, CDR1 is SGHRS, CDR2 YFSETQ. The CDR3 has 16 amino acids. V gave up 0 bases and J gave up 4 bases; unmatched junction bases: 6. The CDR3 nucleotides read TGCGCCAGCAGCTTGGAAGGCGGGAGGGCCGCAGATACGCAGTATTTT. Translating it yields CASSLEGGRAADTQYF.

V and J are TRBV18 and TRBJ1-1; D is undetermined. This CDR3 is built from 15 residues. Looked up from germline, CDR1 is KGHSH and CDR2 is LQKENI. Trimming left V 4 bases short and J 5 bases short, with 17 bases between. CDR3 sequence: CASSLAGRRSTEAFF. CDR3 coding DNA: TGTGCCAGCTCACTGGCGGGAAGGAGGAGTACTGAAGCTTTCTTT.

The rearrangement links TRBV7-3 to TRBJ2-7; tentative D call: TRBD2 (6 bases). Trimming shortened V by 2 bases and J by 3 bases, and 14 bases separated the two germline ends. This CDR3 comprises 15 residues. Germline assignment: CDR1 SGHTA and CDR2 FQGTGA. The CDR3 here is CASSLGASEIYEQYF. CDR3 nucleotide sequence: TGTGCCAGCAGCTTAGGAGCTAGCGAAATCTACGAGCAGTACTTC.

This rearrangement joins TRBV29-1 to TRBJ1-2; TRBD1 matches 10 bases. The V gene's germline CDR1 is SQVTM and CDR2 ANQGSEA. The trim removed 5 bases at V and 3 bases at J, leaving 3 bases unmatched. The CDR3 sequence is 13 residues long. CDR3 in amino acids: CSVSGTGDYGYTF. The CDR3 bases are TGCAGCGTTTCCGGGACAGGGGACTATGGCTACACCTTC. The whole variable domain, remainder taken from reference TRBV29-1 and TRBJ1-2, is SAVISQKPSRDICQRGTSLTIQCQVDSQVTMMFWYRQQPGQSLTLIATANQGSEATYESGFVIDKFPISRPNLTFSTLTVSNMSPEDSSIYLCSVSGTGDYGYTFGSGTRLTVV.

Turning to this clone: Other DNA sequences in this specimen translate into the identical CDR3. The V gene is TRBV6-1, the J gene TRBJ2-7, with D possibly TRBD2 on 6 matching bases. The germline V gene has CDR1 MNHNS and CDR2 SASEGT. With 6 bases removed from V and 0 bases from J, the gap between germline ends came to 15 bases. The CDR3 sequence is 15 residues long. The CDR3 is CASSPGTASSYEQYF. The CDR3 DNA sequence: TGTGCCAGCAGCCCCGGGACTGCCAGCTCCTACGAGCAGTACTTC.

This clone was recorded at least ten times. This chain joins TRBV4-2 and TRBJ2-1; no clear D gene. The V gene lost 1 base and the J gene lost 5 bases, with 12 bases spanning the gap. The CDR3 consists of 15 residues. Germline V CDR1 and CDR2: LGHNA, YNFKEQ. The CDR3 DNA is TGTGCCAGCAGCCAAGTTTTCGACATCGACAATGAGCAGTTCTTC. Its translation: CASSQVFDIDNEQFF.

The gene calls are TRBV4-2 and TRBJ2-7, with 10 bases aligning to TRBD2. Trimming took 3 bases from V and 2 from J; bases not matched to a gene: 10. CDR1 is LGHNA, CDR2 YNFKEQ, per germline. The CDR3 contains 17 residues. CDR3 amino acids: CASSQDTSGRGPYEQYF. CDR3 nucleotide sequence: TGTGCCAGCAGCCAGGATACCAGCGGGAGGGGACCCTACGAGCAGTACTTC.

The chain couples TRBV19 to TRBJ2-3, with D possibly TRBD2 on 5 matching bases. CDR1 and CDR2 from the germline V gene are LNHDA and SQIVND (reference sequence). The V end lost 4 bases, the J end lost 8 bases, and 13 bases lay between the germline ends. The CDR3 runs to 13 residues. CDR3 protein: CASSTGLAGTQYF. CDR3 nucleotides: TGTGCCAGTAGTACCGGACTCGCCGGTACGCAGTATTTT.

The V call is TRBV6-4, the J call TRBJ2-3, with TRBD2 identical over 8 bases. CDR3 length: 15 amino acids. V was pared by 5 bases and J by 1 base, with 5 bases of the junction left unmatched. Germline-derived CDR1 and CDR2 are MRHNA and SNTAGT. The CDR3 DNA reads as TGTGCCAGCAGTAAGACGGGAGGGGGCACAGATACGCAGTATTTT. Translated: CASSKTGGGTDTQYF.

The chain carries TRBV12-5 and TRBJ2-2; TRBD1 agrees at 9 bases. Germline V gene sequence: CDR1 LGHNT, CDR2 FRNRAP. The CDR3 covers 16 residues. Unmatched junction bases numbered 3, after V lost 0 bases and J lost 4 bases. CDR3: CASGLVGQGPTGELFF. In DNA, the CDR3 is TGTGCTAGTGGTTTGGTAGGACAGGGGCCCACCGGGGAGCTGTTTTTT.

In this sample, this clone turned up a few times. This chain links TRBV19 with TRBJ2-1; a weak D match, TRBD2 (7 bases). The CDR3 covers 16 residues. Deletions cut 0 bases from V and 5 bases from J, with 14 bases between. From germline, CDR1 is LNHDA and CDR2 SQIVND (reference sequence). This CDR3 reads CASSIERGPPNNEQFF. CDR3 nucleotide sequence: TGTGCCAGTAGTATAGAGCGGGGGCCTCCGAACAATGAGCAGTTCTTC.

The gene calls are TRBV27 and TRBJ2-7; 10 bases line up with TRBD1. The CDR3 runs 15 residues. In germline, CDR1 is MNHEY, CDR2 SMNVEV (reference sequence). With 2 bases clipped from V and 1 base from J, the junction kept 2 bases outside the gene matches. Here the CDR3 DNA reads TGTGCCAGCAGTTTAAGACAGGGGGCTTCCTACGAGCAGTACTTC. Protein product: CASSLRQGASYEQYF.

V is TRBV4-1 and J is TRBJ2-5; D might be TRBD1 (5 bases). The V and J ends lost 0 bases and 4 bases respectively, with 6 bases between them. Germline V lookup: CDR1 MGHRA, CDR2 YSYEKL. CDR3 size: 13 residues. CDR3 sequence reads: CASSQEGRETQYF. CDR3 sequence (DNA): TGCGCCAGCAGCCAAGAGGGGCGAGAGACCCAGTACTTC.

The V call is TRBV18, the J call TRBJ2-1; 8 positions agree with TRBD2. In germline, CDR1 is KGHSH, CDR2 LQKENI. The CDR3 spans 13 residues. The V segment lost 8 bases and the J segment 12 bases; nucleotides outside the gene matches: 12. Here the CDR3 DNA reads TGTGCCAGCCAATCCGGGGGGGGACCGGGGCAGTTCTTC. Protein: CASQSGGGPGQFF.

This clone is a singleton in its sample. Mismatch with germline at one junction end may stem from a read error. CDR3: CASSLVQGDSGHF. DNA of the CDR3: TGTGCCAGCAGCTTAGTTCAGGGTGACTCCGGACACTTC. The chain carries TRBV7-2 and TRBJ2-5; maybe TRBD1 (5 bases). Germline CDR1 reads SGHTA; CDR2 reads FQGNSA. CDR3 size: 13 residues.

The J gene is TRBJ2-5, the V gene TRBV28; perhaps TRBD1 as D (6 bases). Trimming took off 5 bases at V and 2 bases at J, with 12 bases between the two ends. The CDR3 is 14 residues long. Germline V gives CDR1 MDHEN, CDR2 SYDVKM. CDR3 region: CASSGQRSQETQYF. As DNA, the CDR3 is TGTGCCAGCAGTGGACAGCGTAGTCAAGAGACCCAGTACTTC.

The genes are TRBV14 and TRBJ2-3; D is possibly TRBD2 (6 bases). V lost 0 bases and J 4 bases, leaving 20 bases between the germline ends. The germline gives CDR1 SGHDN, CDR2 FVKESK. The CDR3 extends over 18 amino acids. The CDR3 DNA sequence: TGTGCCAGCAGCCAAGATAGAAGCGGGCTTAGAGGACCAGATACGCAGTATTTT. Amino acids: CASSQDRSGLRGPDTQYF.

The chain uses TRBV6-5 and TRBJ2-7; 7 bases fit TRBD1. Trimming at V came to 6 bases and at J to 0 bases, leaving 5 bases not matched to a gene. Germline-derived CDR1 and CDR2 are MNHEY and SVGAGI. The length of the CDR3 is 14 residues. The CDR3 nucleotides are TGTGCCAGCAGCCGAGACAGGGTCTCCTACGAGCAGTACTTC. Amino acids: CASSRDRVSYEQYF.